This T cell receptor (beta chain) came from a study of T cell responses to AZD1222 COVID-19 vaccine. Study-level information: Second doses were pooled across both intervals (about 4 or about 12 weeks). Broader study findings: Unmutated variant regions are reportedly targeted by nearly half of spike-specific TCRs. Clonal diversity was possibly underestimated, and white British individuals and females predominated among donors.

CDR3 length equals 15 residues. Trimming took 2 bases from V and 0 from J, leaving 9 bases between them. The germline CDR1 and CDR2 sequences are SGHAT and FQNNGV. TCRdb keeps only in-frame clones here, not all; method: immunoSEQ multiplex PCR. In the table there are about 140,000 clones, just under 95% of which are singletons. Concerning this clone itself: Its antigen is as yet unknown.

V gene TRBV11-2 combines with J gene TRBJ2-3; D is undetermined. The clonotype comes from an adult in good health. Specimen: peripheral blood, collected on day 0 of AZD1222 vaccination. For the CDR3, the DNA is TGTGCCAGCAGCTTATCAGATATCAGCACAGATACGCAGTATTTT. Protein product: CASSLSDISTDTQYF.